This T cell receptor beta chain comes out of a study of cytomegalovirus exposure and HLA in healthy donors. Findings of the study overall: For presence/absence analyses, sequencing depth was assumed to be roughly uniform across donors. TCR beta V- and J-gene trimming, according to a later analysis, was linked to a missense DCLRE1C variant. Some highly shared sequence variants likely arose as a pipeline artifact.

The germline V gene encodes CDR1 SGHAT and CDR2 FQNNGV. Trimming took 5 bases from V and 1 from J, leaving 14 bases between them. The length of the CDR3 is 15 residues. With regard to this clone: What it binds is unknown.

The primer mix had 60 Vbeta and 13 Jbeta primers. In the original workflow: Around 9.9 million shared chains were among the about 80 million unique TCR beta chains that a later analysis counted. Method: immunoSEQ multiplex PCR; TCRdb's copy keeps in-frame clones and lacks some. The DNA gave D and trimming, while V, J and clone size come from that table. The sample lists 110,000 or so clones; 60% to 80% were seen once. The sample consisted of PBMCs. This receptor was identified in a man between 18 and 29 years old in good health and CMV-seropositive. This sequence joins TRBV11-2 and TRBJ1-1; D perhaps matches TRBD1 (5 bases). CDR3 residues: CASSQGWGGNTEAFF. The CDR3 nucleotides read TGTGCCAGCAGCCAAGGATGGGGGGGGAACACTGAAGCTTTCTTT.